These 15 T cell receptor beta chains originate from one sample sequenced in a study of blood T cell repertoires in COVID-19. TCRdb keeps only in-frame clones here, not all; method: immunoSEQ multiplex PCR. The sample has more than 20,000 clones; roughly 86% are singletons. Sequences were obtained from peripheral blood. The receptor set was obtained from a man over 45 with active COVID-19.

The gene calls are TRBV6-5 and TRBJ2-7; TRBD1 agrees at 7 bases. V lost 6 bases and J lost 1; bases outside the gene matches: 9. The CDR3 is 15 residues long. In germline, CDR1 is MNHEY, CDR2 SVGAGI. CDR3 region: CASSHGQGVSYEQYF. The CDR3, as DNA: TGTGCCAGCAGCCACGGGCAGGGGGTATCCTACGAGCAGTACTTC.

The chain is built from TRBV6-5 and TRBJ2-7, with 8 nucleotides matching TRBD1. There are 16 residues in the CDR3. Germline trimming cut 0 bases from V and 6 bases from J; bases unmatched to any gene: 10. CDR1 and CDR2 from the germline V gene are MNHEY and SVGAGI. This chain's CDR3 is CASSYSWTGSQGEQYF. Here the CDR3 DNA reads TGTGCCAGCAGTTACTCGTGGACAGGGTCACAGGGCGAGCAGTACTTC.

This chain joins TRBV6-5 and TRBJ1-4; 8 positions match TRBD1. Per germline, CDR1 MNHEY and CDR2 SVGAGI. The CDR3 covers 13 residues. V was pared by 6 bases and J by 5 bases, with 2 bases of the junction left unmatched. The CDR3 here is CASRRTGNEKLFF. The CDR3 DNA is TGTGCCAGCAGAAGGACAGGGAATGAAAAACTGTTTTTT.

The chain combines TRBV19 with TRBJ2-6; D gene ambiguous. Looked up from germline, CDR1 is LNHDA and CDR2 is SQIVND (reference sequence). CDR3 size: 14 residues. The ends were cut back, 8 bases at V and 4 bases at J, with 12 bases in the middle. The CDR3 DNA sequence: TGTGCCAGTGAGATGGTCCCAGGGGCCAACGTCCTGACTTTC. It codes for CASEMVPGANVLTF.

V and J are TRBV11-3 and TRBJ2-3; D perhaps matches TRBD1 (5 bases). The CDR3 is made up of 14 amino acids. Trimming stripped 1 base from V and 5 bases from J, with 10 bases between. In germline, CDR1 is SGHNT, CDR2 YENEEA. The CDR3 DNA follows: TGTGCCAGCAGCTTAGGCAGGGTAAGAGATACGCAGTATTTT. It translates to CASSLGRVRDTQYF.

The CDR3 DNA follows: TGTGCCAGTAGGCATGACAGGGGCGCGAACACTGAAGCTTTCTTT. It codes for CASRHDRGANTEAFF. V usage is TRBV19 and J usage is TRBJ1-1, with TRBD1 identical over 8 bases. J was trimmed by 1 base and V by 6 bases; bases with no gene match: 7. The CDR3 is 15 amino acids. CDR1 is LNHDA, CDR2 SQIVND, per germline (reference sequence).

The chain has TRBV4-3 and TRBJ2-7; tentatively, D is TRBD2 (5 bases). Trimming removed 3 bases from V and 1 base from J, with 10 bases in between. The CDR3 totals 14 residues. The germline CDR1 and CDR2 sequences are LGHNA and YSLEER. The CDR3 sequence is CASSHGLSSYEQYF. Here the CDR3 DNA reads TGCGCCAGCAGCCACGGACTGTCTTCCTACGAGCAGTACTTC.

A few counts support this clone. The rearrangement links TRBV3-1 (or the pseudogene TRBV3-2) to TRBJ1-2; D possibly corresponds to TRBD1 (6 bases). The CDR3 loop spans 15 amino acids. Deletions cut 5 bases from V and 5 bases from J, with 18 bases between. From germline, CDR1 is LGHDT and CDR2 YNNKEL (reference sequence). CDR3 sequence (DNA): TGTGCCAGCAGCGGAGTTGAAGGGACACCATATGGCTACACCTTC. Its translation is CASSGVEGTPYGYTF.

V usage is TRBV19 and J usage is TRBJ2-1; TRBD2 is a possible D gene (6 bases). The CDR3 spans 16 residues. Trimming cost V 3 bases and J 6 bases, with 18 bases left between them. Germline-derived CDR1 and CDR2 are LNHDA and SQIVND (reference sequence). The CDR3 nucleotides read TGTGCCAGTAGTATCCAGGCGCGAGGAGGGATCAATGAGCAGTTCTTC. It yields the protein CASSIQARGGINEQFF.

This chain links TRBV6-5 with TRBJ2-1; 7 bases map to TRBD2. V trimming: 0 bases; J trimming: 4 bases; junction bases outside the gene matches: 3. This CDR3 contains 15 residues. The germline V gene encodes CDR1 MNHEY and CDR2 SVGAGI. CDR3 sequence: CASSYSGTIYNEQFF. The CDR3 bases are TGTGCCAGCAGTTACTCTGGGACTATATACAATGAGCAGTTCTTC.

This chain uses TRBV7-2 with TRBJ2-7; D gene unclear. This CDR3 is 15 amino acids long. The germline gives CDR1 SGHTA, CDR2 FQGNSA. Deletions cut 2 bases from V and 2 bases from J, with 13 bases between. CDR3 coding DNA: TGTGCCAGCAGCTTAAGCCCCAATAATCCCTACGAGCAGTACTTC. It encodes CASSLSPNNPYEQYF.

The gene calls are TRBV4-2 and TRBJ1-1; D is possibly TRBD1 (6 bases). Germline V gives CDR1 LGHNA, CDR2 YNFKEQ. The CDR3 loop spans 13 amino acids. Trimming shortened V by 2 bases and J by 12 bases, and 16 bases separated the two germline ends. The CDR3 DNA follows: TGTGCCAGCAGCCAATCTGGACAGTTCATGACTTTCTTT. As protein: CASSQSGQFMTFF.

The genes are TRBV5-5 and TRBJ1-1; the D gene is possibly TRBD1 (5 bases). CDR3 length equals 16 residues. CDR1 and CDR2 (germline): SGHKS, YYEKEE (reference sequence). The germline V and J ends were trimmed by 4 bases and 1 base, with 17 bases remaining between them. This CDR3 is CASSRGETETNTEAFF. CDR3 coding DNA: TGTGCCAGCAGCCGAGGCGAGACAGAGACGAACACTGAAGCTTTCTTT.

Here the CDR3 reads CAISETGGNQPQHF. Here the CDR3 DNA reads TGTGCCATCAGTGAGACAGGGGGCAATCAGCCCCAGCATTTT. The gene calls are TRBV10-3 and TRBJ1-5, with 7 bases matching TRBD1. CDR1 is ENHRY and CDR2 is SYGVKD in the germline V gene. This CDR3 has 14 amino acids. V lost 2 bases and J lost 2; bases outside the gene matches: 0.

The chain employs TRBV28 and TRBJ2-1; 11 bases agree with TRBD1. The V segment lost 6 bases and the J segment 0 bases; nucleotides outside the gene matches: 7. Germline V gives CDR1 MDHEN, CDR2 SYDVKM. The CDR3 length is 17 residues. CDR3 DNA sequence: TGTGCCAGCAGAGGGACAGGGGGATCCTACTCCTACAATGAGCAGTTCTTC. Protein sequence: CASRGTGGSYSYNEQFF.